This T cell receptor beta chain is from a study of CD8 T cells in ankylosing spondylitis. Notes on the study in general: Clones tied to disease were said to be significantly enriched in matched ankylosing spondylitis synovial fluid. One TCR beta motif, made up of eight highly homologous variants, appeared characteristic of ankylosing spondylitis blood.

This clonotype has just a few counts. Its antigen is unidentified. The CDR3 has 17 amino acids. V lost 5 bases and J lost 0; bases outside the gene matches: 6. The germline V gene encodes CDR1 SGHKS and CDR2 YYEKEE (reference sequence). MiXCR, run by TCRdb on the 5' RACE reads, gives a single entry per CDR3 protein. The table includes about 700,000 distinct CDR3 sequences, around 17% detected once. The V call is TRBV5-5, the J call TRBJ2-2, with 11 positions matching TRBD2. The sequence was collected from a male donor with ankylosing spondylitis. The specimen sequenced was blood, either unsorted or a sorted T cell fraction (not recorded which). The CDR3 DNA is TGTGCCAGCAGTCCCCCTAGCGGGGGGCCGAACACCGGGGAGCTGTTTTTT. Translated: CASSPPSGGPNTGELFF.